This note documents a single T cell receptor beta chain sequence. Germline V CDR1 and CDR2: LGHDT, YNNKEL (reference sequence). The V gene lost 0 bases and the J gene lost 1 base, with 7 bases spanning the gap. The CDR3 runs to 14 residues. These data come from a study of blood T cell repertoires in COVID-19. Libraries were prepared by immunoSEQ multiplex PCR; TCRdb keeps only in-frame clonotypes and omits some of them. The sample contains roughly 76,000 clones, 85% to 90% of which appear only once. The source of this sequence is an older man with active or convalescent COVID-19. The chain links TRBV3-1 (or the pseudogene TRBV3-2) to TRBJ2-7; D not certain. The source material was peripheral blood. CDR3 nucleotides: TGTGCCAGCAGCCAAGATCCCTTTTCCTACGAGCAGTACTTC. The encoded protein is CASSQDPFSYEQYF.